Below are 10 T cell receptor beta chains sequenced from a single sample in a study of early T cells in non-severe SARS-CoV-2 infection. TCRdb re-called the 5' RACE reads with MiXCR, one entry per CDR3 protein. The data show about 70,000 distinct CDR3 sequences, 11% seen once. The specimen was whole blood. These receptors originate from an adult who was a healthcare worker with PCR-confirmed SARS-CoV-2 infection or an uninfected control (not recorded which).

The chain recombines TRBV29-1 with TRBJ2-7, with D hard to call. The CDR3 sequence is 12 residues long. Germline CDR1 and CDR2: SQVTM and ANQGSEA. The V end was cut by 1 base, the J end by 3 bases, with 7 bases between. The CDR3: CSVEGLSYEQYF. CDR3 DNA: TGCAGCGTTGAAGGACTGAGCTACGAGCAGTACTTC.

In this sample, this clonotype is medium-sized. V and J are TRBV6-6 and TRBJ2-5; no definite D call. The V gene's germline CDR1 is MNHNY and CDR2 SVGAGI (reference sequence). This CDR3 comprises 14 residues. V was cut by 5 bases and J by 2 bases, with 12 bases left in between. In DNA form, the CDR3 reads TGTGCCAGCAGTCCGGGTGGGTCGCAAGAGACCCAGTACTTC. Translating gives CASSPGGSQETQYF.

This chain links TRBV6-6 with TRBJ1-4; maybe TRBD1 (6 bases). The germline CDR1 and CDR2 sequences are MNHNY and SVGAGI (reference sequence). The CDR3 is 14 residues long. Trimming took off 2 bases at V and 8 bases at J, with 12 bases between the two ends. The CDR3 reads CASSYEGVREKLFF. CDR3 bases: TGTGCCAGCAGTTACGAGGGGGTTCGGGAAAAACTGTTTTTT.

This chain uses TRBV9 with TRBJ2-4; the D gene is possibly TRBD2 (6 bases). V was pared by 4 bases and J by 8 bases, with 16 bases between. Germline values: CDR1 SGDLS, CDR2 YYNGEE. The CDR3 loop spans 14 amino acids. This chain's CDR3 is CASSLKEGRDIQYF. The CDR3 region has the DNA TGTGCCAGCAGCCTCAAGGAGGGACGAGACATTCAGTACTTC. Variable domain in full (rest from reference TRBV9 and TRBJ2-4): DSGVTQTPKHLITATGQRVTLRCSPRSGDLSVYWYQQSLDQGLQFLIQYYNGEERAKGNILERFSAQQFPDLHSELNLSSLELGDSALYFCASSLKEGRDIQYFGAGTRLSVL.

The chain is built from TRBV5-1 and TRBJ2-1; D is possibly TRBD2 (5 bases). Germline assignment: CDR1 SGHRS and CDR2 YFSETQ. The V end lost 0 bases, the J end lost 8 bases, and 15 bases lay between the germline ends. The CDR3 has 15 residues. The CDR3 DNA sequence: TGCGCCAGCAGCTTGGGGGGAGAAAATCTCGATGAGCAGTTCTTC. Its protein is CASSLGGENLDEQFF.

This clonotype was detected ten times or more. V usage is TRBV20-1 and J usage is TRBJ1-2; TRBD1 might be the D (5 bases). V lost 6 bases, J lost 10 bases, and 12 bases lay in between. The length of the CDR3 is 10 residues. Germline assignment: CDR1 DFQATT and CDR2 SNEGSKA (reference sequence). The CDR3 DNA reads TGCAGTGCGGCCGACAGAGACTACACCTTC. Translated: CSAADRDYTF.

V gene TRBV11-3 combines with J gene TRBJ2-3; 8 nucleotides agree with TRBD1. CDR3 size: 16 residues. The germline V gene has CDR1 SGHNT and CDR2 YENEEA. The trim removed 7 bases at V and 1 base at J, leaving 10 bases unmatched. The CDR3 reads CASTPRKDRGTDTQYF. The CDR3, as DNA: TGTGCCAGCACCCCTAGGAAGGACAGGGGCACAGATACGCAGTATTTT.

The rearrangement joins TRBV29-1 to TRBJ1-1; 7 bases are shared with TRBD1. This CDR3 comprises 14 residues. V shed 8 bases and J 5 bases; nucleotides not matched to a gene: 14. The germline gives CDR1 SQVTM, CDR2 ANQGSEA. The CDR3 protein is CSTRTGGTVTEAFF. CDR3 DNA: TGCAGCACGCGGACAGGAGGGACTGTAACTGAAGCTTTCTTT. Together with reference TRBV29-1 and TRBJ1-1, the CDR3 gives the full variable domain: SAVISQKPSRDICQRGTSLTIQCQVDSQVTMMFWYRQQPGQSLTLIATANQGSEATYESGFVIDKFPISRPNLTFSTLTVSNMSPEDSSIYLCSTRTGGTVTEAFFGQGTRLTVV.

This clonotype was counted a few times. This chain uses TRBV7-9 with TRBJ1-3, with 7 bases aligning to TRBD1. Germline-derived CDR1 and CDR2 are SEHNR and FQNEAQ (reference sequence). J lost 0 bases, V lost 4 bases, and 3 bases had no gene match. The CDR3 is 15 residues long. The CDR3 protein is CASSSGQFSGNTIYF. CDR3 nucleotide sequence: TGTGCCAGCAGCTCGGGACAGTTCTCTGGAAACACCATATATTTT.

This clonotype was seen a handful of times. The chain uses TRBV7-9 and TRBJ1-1, with no clear D. This CDR3 spans 16 amino acids. Germline CDR1 SEHNR, CDR2 FQNEAQ (reference sequence). V was pared by 1 base and J by 6 bases, with 18 bases between. CDR3: CASSLGIGPGAPEAFF. For the CDR3, the DNA is TGTGCCAGCAGCTTAGGTATAGGGCCTGGTGCCCCTGAAGCTTTCTTT.